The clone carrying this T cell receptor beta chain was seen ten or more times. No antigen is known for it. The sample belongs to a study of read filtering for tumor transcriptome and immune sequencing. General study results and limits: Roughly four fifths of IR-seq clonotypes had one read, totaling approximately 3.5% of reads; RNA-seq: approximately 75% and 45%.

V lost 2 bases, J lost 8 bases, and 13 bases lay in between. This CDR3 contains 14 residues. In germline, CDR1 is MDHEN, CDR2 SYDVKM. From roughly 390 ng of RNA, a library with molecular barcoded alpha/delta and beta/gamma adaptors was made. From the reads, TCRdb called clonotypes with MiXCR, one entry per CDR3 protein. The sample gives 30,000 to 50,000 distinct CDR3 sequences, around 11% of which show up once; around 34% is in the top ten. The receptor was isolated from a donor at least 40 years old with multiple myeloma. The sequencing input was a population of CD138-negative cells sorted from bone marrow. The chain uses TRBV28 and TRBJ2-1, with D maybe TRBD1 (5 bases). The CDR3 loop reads CASSLRGQDDEQFF. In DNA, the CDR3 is TGTGCCAGCAGTTTAAGGGGTCAGGACGATGAGCAGTTCTTC.